The rows below give T cell receptor beta chains drawn from one sample of a study of Ad26.COV2.S vaccination and SARS-CoV-2 variants. TCRdb's table, derived via immunoSEQ multiplex PCR, lists solely in-frame clones and lacks some. The top ten hold 9.5% to 15% of the sample, which has about 480,000 clones, roughly 89% seen once. The starting material was peripheral blood, obtained in a trial of Ad26.COV2.S vaccine versus placebo. All receptors come from a person aged 18-65 years who received the Ad26.COV2.S COVID-19 vaccine or a placebo. CDR3s include the opening cysteine and the closing phenylalanine or tryptophan. D genes are given only for firm matches. Size is stated for part of the rows, as once, few or many counts, or as a class when the clone is expanded.

V gene: TRBV9; J gene: TRBJ1-1; D gene: NA; clone size: NA; CDR3 DNA: TGTGCCAGCAGCAGAAGATCCATAGACGCCGAAGCTTTCTTT; CDR3 protein: CASSRRSIDAEAFF
V gene: TRBV4-3; J gene: TRBJ2-2; D gene: NA; clone size: once; CDR3 DNA: TGCGCCAGCAGCCAAGGACCGAGCGGAAACACCGGGGAGCTGTTTTTT; CDR3 protein: CASSQGPSGNTGELFF
V gene: TRBV2; J gene: TRBJ2-2; D gene: TRBD2; clone size: NA; CDR3 DNA: TGTGCCACCTCTAGGGAGGGAATGAACACCGGGGAGCTGTTTTTT; CDR3 protein: CATSREGMNTGELFF
V gene: TRBV7-2; J gene: TRBJ2-1; D gene: NA; clone size: NA; CDR3 DNA: TGTGCCAGCAGCTTAGCGAGTCACGGGGGTGGGTTCTTC; CDR3 protein: CASSLASHGGGFF
V gene: TRBV12-3/TRBV12-4; J gene: TRBJ1-5; D gene: NA; clone size: NA; CDR3 DNA: TGTGCCAGCAGTGACGATCAGCCCCAGCATTTT; CDR3 protein: CASSDDQPQHF
V gene: TRBV7-9; J gene: TRBJ1-5; D gene: TRBD1; clone size: NA; CDR3 DNA: TGTGCCAGCAGTCGACAGGGGTTTGAGCCCCAGCATTTT; CDR3 protein: CASSRQGFEPQHF
V gene: TRBV27; J gene: TRBJ2-3; D gene: NA; clone size: NA; CDR3 DNA: TGTGCCAGCAGTTTATCGAATGGCCCAGGCGCAGATACGCAGTATTTT; CDR3 protein: CASSLSNGPGADTQYF
V gene: TRBV5-6; J gene: TRBJ1-1; D gene: NA; clone size: few; CDR3 DNA: TGTGCCAGCAGCGGGGAGGGTCGGGGGCCCGAAGCTTTCTTT; CDR3 protein: CASSGEGRGPEAFF
V gene: TRBV27; J gene: TRBJ1-2; D gene: NA; clone size: NA; CDR3 DNA: TGTGCCAGCAGTTTTGGGGGCGAAAACTATGGCTACACCTTC; CDR3 protein: CASSFGGENYGYTF
V gene: TRBV3-1/TRBV3-2; J gene: TRBJ1-4; D gene: TRBD1; clone size: once; CDR3 DNA: TGTGCCAGCAGCCAGCGCGGGACAGGGAACGAAAAACTGTTTTTT; CDR3 protein: CASSQRGTGNEKLFF
V gene: TRBV4-1; J gene: TRBJ1-2; D gene: TRBD1; clone size: once; CDR3 DNA: TGCGCCAGCAGCCAACCGGGACAGGCTGTTCCCGGCTACACCTTC; CDR3 protein: CASSQPGQAVPGYTF
V gene: TRBV30; J gene: TRBJ1-2; D gene: TRBD1; clone size: NA; CDR3 DNA: TGTGCCTGGAGTGTGGGGGACAGTTTTTATGGCTACACCTTC; CDR3 protein: CAWSVGDSFYGYTF
V gene: TRBV5-6; J gene: TRBJ1-1; D gene: TRBD1; clone size: NA; CDR3 DNA: TGTGCCAGCAGCCCGACAGGGAGGCGCACTGAAGCTTTCTTT; CDR3 protein: CASSPTGRRTEAFF
V gene: TRBV6-2/TRBV6-3; J gene: TRBJ2-7; D gene: TRBD1; clone size: NA; CDR3 DNA: TGTGCCAGCAGCCACCGGGACAGGATATCCTACGAGCAGTACTTC; CDR3 protein: CASSHRDRISYEQYF
V gene: TRBV18; J gene: TRBJ2-3; D gene: TRBD2; clone size: NA; CDR3 DNA: TGTGCCAGCTCATCGACTAGCGGGAACCTCGGCACAGATACGCAGTATTTT; CDR3 protein: CASSSTSGNLGTDTQYF
V gene: TRBV11-2; J gene: TRBJ2-3; D gene: NA; clone size: NA; CDR3 DNA: TGTGCCAGCAGCTTAGGAGATACGCAGTATTTT; CDR3 protein: CASSLGDTQYF
V gene: TRBV12-3/TRBV12-4; J gene: TRBJ2-3; D gene: TRBD2; clone size: once; CDR3 DNA: TGTGCCAGCAGTCCCGGGAGGGGGGATACGCAGTATTTT; CDR3 protein: CASSPGRGDTQYF
V gene: TRBV10-3; J gene: TRBJ2-7; D gene: NA; clone size: NA; CDR3 DNA: TGTGCCATCAGTGTTGGGACGTCGAGCTCCTACGAGCAGTACTTC; CDR3 protein: CAISVGTSSSYEQYF
V gene: TRBV5-6; J gene: TRBJ1-6; D gene: NA; clone size: NA; CDR3 DNA: TGTGCCAGCAGCCTACAGGGACCTAATTCACCCCTCCACTTT; CDR3 protein: CASSLQGPNSPLHF
V gene: TRBV28; J gene: TRBJ1-4; D gene: NA; clone size: NA; CDR3 DNA: TGTGCCAGCAGCCAACCGGGGCCCATGGGGAAACTGTTTTTT; CDR3 protein: CASSQPGPMGKLFF
V gene: TRBV20-1; J gene: TRBJ1-1; D gene: NA; clone size: once; CDR3 DNA: TGCAGTGCTAGGATAGACGCTGAAGCTTTCTTT; CDR3 protein: CSARIDAEAFF
V gene: TRBV2; J gene: TRBJ2-7; D gene: TRBD1; clone size: NA; CDR3 DNA: TGTGCCAGCAGTGAAGCCGGGCAGGGGGATCGCTACGAGCAGTACTTC; CDR3 protein: CASSEAGQGDRYEQYF
V gene: TRBV7-9; J gene: TRBJ2-7; D gene: NA; clone size: NA; CDR3 DNA: TGTGCCAGCAGCCGTCGGACCGTCGGTTTTGACGAGCAGTACTTC; CDR3 protein: CASSRRTVGFDEQYF